The clone carrying this T cell receptor (beta chain) came up a few times. Per germline, CDR1 LNHDA and CDR2 SQIVND (reference sequence). J gave up 1 base and V 4 bases, and 14 bases lay outside the gene matches. The CDR3 is 18 residues long. The data originate from a study of beta chain features in type 1 diabetes. Every isolated RNA sample was fully reverse transcribed, so sequencing captured expressed TCRB transcripts. Using immunoSEQ multiplex PCR, the repertoire was profiled, and TCRdb retains in-frame clones only, with some absent. The sample includes hundreds of thousands of clones, around 15% of them seen just once.

The sample comprised central memory CD4+ T cells from blood. The genes are TRBV19 and TRBJ2-3; 7 bases align to TRBD1. This TCR came from a man aged 25 to 40 in good health. The CDR3 DNA is TGTGCCAGTAGTACGCGCCTAACGACAGGGTCAGGCACAGATACGCAGTATTTT. Protein sequence: CASSTRLTTGSGTDTQYF.